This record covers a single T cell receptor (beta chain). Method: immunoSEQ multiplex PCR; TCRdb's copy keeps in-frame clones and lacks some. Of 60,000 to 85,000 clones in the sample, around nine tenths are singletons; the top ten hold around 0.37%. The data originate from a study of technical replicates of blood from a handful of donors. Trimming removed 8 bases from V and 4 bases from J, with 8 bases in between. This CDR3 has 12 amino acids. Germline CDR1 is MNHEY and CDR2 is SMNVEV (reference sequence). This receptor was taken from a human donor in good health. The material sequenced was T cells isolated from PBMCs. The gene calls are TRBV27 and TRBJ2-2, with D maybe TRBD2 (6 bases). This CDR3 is CASGRSTGELFF. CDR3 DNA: TGTGCCAGCGGGAGGTCCACCGGGGAGCTGTTTTTT.